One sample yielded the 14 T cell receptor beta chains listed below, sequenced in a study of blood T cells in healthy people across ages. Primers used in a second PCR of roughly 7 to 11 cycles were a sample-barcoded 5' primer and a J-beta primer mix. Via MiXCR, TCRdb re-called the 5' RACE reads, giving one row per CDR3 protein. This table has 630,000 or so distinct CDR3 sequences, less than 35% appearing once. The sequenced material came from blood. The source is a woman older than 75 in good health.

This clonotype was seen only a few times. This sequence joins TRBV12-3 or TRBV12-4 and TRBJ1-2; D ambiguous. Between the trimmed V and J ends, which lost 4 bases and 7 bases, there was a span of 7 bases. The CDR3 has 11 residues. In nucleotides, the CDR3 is TGTGCCAGCAGTTATGGATCTGGCTACACCTTC. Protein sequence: CASSYGSGYTF.

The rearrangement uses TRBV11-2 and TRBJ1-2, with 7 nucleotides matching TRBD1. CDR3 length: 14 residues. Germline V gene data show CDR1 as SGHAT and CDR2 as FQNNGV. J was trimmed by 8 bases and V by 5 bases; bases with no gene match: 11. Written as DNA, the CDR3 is TGTGCCAGCAGCCCCGACAGGGTGTTGAGCGGCTACACCTTC. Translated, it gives CASSPDRVLSGYTF. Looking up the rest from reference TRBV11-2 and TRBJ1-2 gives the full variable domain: EAGVAQSPRYKIIEKRQSVAFWCNPISGHATLYWYQQILGQGPKLLIQFQNNGVVDDSQLPKDRFSAERLKGVDSTLKIQPAKLEDSAVYLCASSPDRVLSGYTFGSGTRLTVV.

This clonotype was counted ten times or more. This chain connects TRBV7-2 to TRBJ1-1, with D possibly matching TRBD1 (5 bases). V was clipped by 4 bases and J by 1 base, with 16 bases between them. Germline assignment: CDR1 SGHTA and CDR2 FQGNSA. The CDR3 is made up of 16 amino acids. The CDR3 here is CASSSIGTSRNTEAFF. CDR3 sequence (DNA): TGTGCCAGCAGCTCCATTGGGACGTCGAGGAACACTGAAGCTTTCTTT.

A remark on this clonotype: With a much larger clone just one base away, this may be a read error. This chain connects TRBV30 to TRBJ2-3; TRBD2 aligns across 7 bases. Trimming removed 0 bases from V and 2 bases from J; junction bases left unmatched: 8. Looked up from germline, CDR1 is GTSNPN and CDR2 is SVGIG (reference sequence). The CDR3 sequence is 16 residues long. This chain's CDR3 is CAWSVPLAELTDTQYF. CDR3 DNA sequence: TGTGCCTGGAGTGTACCTCTAGCGGAGCTCACAGATACGCAGTATTTT.

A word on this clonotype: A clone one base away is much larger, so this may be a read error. CDR3 in DNA: TGTGCCAGCAGCCAAGCGTTAGGGGACACCTACAATGAGCAGTACTTC. Amino acid sequence: CASSQALGDTYNEQYF. The chain is built from TRBV14 and TRBJ2-1, with D perhaps matching TRBD1 (6 bases). Near its end, the DNA agrees better with TRBJ2-7, so the J call may be wrong. Germline V gives CDR1 SGHDN, CDR2 FVKESK. CDR3 length: 16 residues.

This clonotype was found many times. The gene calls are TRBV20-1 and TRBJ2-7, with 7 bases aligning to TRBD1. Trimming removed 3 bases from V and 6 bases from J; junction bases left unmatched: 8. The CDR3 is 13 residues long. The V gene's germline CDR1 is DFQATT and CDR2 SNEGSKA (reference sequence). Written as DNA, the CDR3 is TGCAGTGCTAGTCTAACAGGGGACCGCGAGCAGTACTTC. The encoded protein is CSASLTGDREQYF.

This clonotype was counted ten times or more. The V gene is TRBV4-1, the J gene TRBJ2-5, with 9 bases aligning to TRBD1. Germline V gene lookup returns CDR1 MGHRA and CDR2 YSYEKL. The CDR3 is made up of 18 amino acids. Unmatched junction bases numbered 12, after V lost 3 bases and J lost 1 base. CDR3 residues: CASSHINDRGAPQETQYF. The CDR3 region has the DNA TGCGCCAGCAGCCACATAAACGACAGGGGGGCTCCCCAAGAGACCCAGTACTTC.

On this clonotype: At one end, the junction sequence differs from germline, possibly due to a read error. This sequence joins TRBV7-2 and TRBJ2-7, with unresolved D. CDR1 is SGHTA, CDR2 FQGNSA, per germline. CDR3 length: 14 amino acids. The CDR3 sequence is CASGLKVVSYEQYF. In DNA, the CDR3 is TGTGCCAGCGGCTTGAAGGTGGTCTCCTACGAGCAGTACTTC. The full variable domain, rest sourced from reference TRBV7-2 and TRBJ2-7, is GAGVSQSPSNKVTEKGKDVELRCDPISGHTALYWYRQSLGQGLEFLIYFQGNSAPDKSGLPSDRFSAERTGGSVSTLTIQRTQQEDSAVYLCASGLKVVSYEQYFGPGTRLTVT.

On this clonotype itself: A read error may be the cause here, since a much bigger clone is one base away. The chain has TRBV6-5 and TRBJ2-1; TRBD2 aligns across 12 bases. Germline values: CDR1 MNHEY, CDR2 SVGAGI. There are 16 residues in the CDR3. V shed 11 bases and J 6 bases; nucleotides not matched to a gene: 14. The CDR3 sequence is CAGKPSGGATGNEQFF. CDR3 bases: TGTGCCGGCAAACCTAGCGGGGGGGCCACGGGCAATGAGCAGTTCTTC.

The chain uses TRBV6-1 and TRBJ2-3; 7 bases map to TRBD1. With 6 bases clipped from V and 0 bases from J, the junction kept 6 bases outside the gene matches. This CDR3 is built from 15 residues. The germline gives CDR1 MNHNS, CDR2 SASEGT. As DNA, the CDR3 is TGTGCCAGCAGCATAAAGGGGGCCAGCACAGATACGCAGTATTTT. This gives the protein CASSIKGASTDTQYF.

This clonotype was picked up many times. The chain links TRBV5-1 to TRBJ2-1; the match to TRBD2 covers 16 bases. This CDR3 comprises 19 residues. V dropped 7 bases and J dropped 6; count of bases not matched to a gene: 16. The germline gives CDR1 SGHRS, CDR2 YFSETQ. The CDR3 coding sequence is TGCGCCAGCGCCGAATTGGCGGGACTAGCGGGGGGGTTTGGCAATGAGCAGTTCTTC. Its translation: CASAELAGLAGGFGNEQFF. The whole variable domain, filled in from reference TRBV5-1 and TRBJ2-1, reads KAGVTQTPRYLIKTRGQQVTLSCSPISGHRSVSWYQQTPGQGLQFLFEYFSETQRNKGNFPGRFSGRQFSNSRSEMNVSTLELGDSALYLCASAELAGLAGGFGNEQFFGPGTRLTVL.

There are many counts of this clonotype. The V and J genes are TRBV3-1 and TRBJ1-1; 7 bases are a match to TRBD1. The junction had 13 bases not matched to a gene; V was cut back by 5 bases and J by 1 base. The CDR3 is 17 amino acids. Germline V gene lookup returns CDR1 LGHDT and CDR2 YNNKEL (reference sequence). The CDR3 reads CASSTRQGGSTNTEAFF. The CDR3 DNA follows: TGTGCCAGCAGCACACGACAGGGTGGGTCAACGAACACTGAAGCTTTCTTT.

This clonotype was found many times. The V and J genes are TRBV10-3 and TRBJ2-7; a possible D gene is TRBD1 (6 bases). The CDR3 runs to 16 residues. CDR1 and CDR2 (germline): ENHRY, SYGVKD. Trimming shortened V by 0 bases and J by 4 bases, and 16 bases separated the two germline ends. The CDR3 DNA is TGTGCCATCAGTGAGTCGAAAGGGGGAATTGGGTACGAGCAGTACTTC. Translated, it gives CAISESKGGIGYEQYF.

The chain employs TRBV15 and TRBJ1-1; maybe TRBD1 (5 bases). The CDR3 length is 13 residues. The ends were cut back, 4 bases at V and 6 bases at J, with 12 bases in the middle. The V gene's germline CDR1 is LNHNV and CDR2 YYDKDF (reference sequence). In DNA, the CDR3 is TGTGCCACCAGCAATAGAGGGGACGCTGAAGCTTTCTTT. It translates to CATSNRGDAEAFF.